The 14 T cell receptor beta chains presented below share a single source sample, sequenced in a study of T cells in Graves' hyperthyroidism and ophthalmopathy. RNA transcripts provided the source from which TCR beta CDR3 regions were amplified. The TCR CDR3 was amplified in a first-round RT-PCR using the HTBI primer set. TCRdb redid the calling of the multiplex PCR reads with MiXCR, one entry per CDR3 protein. The sample yields 500,000 to 750,000 distinct CDR3 sequences, 15% to 19% seen once. The material sequenced was blood. These receptors all come from a woman in her 30s with Graves' hyperthyroidism.

The chain links TRBV13 to TRBJ1-1, with D uncertain. V was pared by 5 bases and J by 1 base, with 17 bases between. This CDR3 spans 16 amino acids. Per the germline V gene, CDR1 is PRHDT and CDR2 is FYEKMQ (reference sequence). CDR3 sequence (DNA): TGTGCCAGCAGCCTCCACCCCCCACAGAAGAACACTGAAGCTTTCTTT. Its protein product is CASSLHPPQKNTEAFF.

The chain carries TRBV4-1 and TRBJ2-1; 13 bases fit TRBD2. V shed 2 bases, J shed 4 bases, and the junction held 2 bases outside the gene matches. Germline V gene sequence: CDR1 MGHRA, CDR2 YSYEKL. The CDR3 extends over 16 amino acids. CDR3 coding DNA: TGCGCCAGCAGCCAACCGGGACTAGCGGGATACAATGAGCAGTTCTTC. Its translation is CASSQPGLAGYNEQFF.

This clonotype was recorded at least ten times. The chain combines TRBV2 with TRBJ1-2; D ambiguous. Trimming left V 8 bases short and J 1 base short, with 11 bases between. Germline values: CDR1 SNHLY, CDR2 FYNNEI. CDR3 length equals 13 residues. CDR3: CASFGRGNYGYTF. CDR3 DNA: TGTGCCAGCTTTGGACGCGGTAACTATGGCTACACCTTC.

The rearrangement links TRBV20-1 to TRBJ2-5; tentative D call: TRBD1 (6 bases). The CDR3 has 17 amino acids. Trimming removed 6 bases from V and 5 bases from J, with 28 bases in between. Germline loops: CDR1 DFQATT, CDR2 SNEGSKA (reference sequence). The CDR3 region has the DNA TGCAGTGCCGAACTAGGGACAATCAACCCACCCCAGGAGACCCAGTACTTC. Its translation: CSAELGTINPPQETQYF.

This chain joins TRBV7-2 and TRBJ1-5; tentative D call: TRBD1 (6 bases). The length of the CDR3 is 16 residues. Germline-derived CDR1 and CDR2 are SGHTA and FQGNSA. V was clipped by 5 bases and J by 0 bases, with 14 bases between them. The CDR3 here is CASSNTGPSSNQPQHF. CDR3 nucleotide sequence: TGTGCCAGCAGCAATACAGGGCCGAGTAGCAATCAGCCCCAGCATTTT.

This clonotype was seen at least ten times. This rearrangement joins TRBV20-1 to TRBJ2-7, with TRBD1 identical over 7 bases. The CDR3 is made up of 16 amino acids. After removal of 1 base from V and 0 bases from J, the junction contained 9 bases not matched to a gene. Per germline, CDR1 DFQATT and CDR2 SNEGSKA (reference sequence). CDR3 residues: CSARVFGGQRSYEQYF. As DNA, the CDR3 is TGCAGTGCTAGAGTGTTTGGGGGACAGCGCTCCTACGAGCAGTACTTC.

This clonotype has ten or more counts. This chain joins TRBV7-6 and TRBJ2-1; D is unclear. V was clipped by 1 base and J by 6 bases, with 10 bases between them. Per the germline V gene, CDR1 is SGHVS and CDR2 is FNYEAQ. The length of the CDR3 is 14 residues. CDR3: CASSLGAHTNEQFF. In DNA, the CDR3 is TGTGCCAGCAGCTTAGGGGCACACACCAATGAGCAGTTCTTC.

V is TRBV12-3 or TRBV12-4 and J is TRBJ1-1; 12 bases are a match to TRBD1. The V gene end was trimmed by 5 bases and the J gene end by 8 bases; junction bases not matched to a gene: 6. The CDR3 loop spans 14 amino acids. The CDR3 here is CASSPTGTGGEAFF. CDR3 bases: TGTGCCAGCAGTCCAACGGGGACAGGGGGCGAAGCTTTCTTT.

This clonotype was seen only once. Being one base from a much bigger clone, this may be a read error. The V call is TRBV6-9, the J call TRBJ1-5; 7 nucleotides line up with TRBD1. The CDR3 length is 14 residues. Germline loops: CDR1 MNHGY, CDR2 SVAAGI. With V trimmed by 3 bases and J by 6 bases, 5 bases remained unmatched. This CDR3 is CASSYPGDSQPQHF. In DNA, the CDR3 is TGTGCCAGCAGTTACCCAGGGGACAGTCAGCCCCAGCATTTT.

This clonotype was detected only once. The V gene is TRBV13, the J gene TRBJ2-4; the D gene is possibly TRBD2 (6 bases). Germline CDR1 reads PRHDT; CDR2 reads FYEKMQ (reference sequence). CDR3 length: 21 residues. Trimming cost V 4 bases and J 6 bases, with 34 bases left between them. DNA for the CDR3: TGTGCCAGCAGCTACTTACTCAACTCAAAGGACTCCCCCCACGGGAGAAACATTCAGTACTTC. Translation: CASSYLLNSKDSPHGRNIQYF.

The sample holds many counts of this clonotype. The chain is built from TRBV13 and TRBJ1-2, with D unresolved. The CDR3 totals 14 residues. Between the trimmed V and J ends, which lost 4 bases and 5 bases, there was a span of 14 bases. CDR1 is PRHDT, CDR2 FYEKMQ, per germline (reference sequence). DNA for the CDR3: TGTGCCAGCAGCTCCATCGGGGTGGAGTATGGCTACACCTTC. Protein product: CASSSIGVEYGYTF.

Concerning this clonotype: A read error may explain this, as a much larger clone is one base away. The chain recombines TRBV4-2 with TRBJ1-5, with D possibly TRBD1 on 5 matching bases. V was trimmed by 4 bases and J by 5 bases, leaving 15 bases between them. CDR1 LGHNA and CDR2 YNFKEQ come from the germline V gene. The CDR3 has 15 amino acids. In nucleotides, the CDR3 is TGTGCCAGCAGCCGAAACCGGGGCAAGGATCAGCCCCAGCATTTT. It codes for CASSRNRGKDQPQHF.

A few counts support this clonotype. The chain combines TRBV29-1 with TRBJ2-7, with 9 bases fitting TRBD1. Trimming took 3 bases from V and 1 from J; bases not matched to a gene: 4. Germline V CDR1 and CDR2: SQVTM, ANQGSEA. This CDR3 is built from 14 residues. The CDR3: CSVETGGFSYEQYF. CDR3 coding DNA: TGCAGCGTTGAGACAGGGGGGTTTTCCTACGAGCAGTACTTC.

The chain combines TRBV5-1 with TRBJ2-7, with 8 bases that match TRBD2. The length of the CDR3 is 17 residues. Germline assignment: CDR1 SGHRS and CDR2 YFSETQ. V gave up 0 bases and J gave up 5 bases; unmatched junction bases: 13. CDR3: CASSLEAGVVYSDEQYF. CDR3 in DNA: TGCGCCAGCAGCTTGGAAGCGGGAGTGGTCTACTCTGACGAGCAGTACTTC.